This T cell receptor beta chain was profiled in a study of blood T cells in healthy people across ages. Together with a sample-barcoded 5' primer, a J-beta primer mix was included in a second PCR lasting about 6 to 12 cycles. Every single cDNA molecule received a tag from a template-switch adaptor with 12 random nucleotides. TCRdb redid the calling of the 5' RACE reads with MiXCR, one entry per CDR3 protein. Among hundreds of thousands of distinct CDR3 sequences listed, roughly 30% were seen once. The V gene lost 7 bases and the J gene lost 0 bases, with 13 bases spanning the gap. This CDR3 is built from 16 residues. Per the germline V gene, CDR1 is LNHDA and CDR2 is SQIVND (reference sequence). There are many counts of this clonotype.

The chain recombines TRBV19 with TRBJ2-6, with a tentative D call TRBD2 (7 bases). This receptor was obtained from a woman of 80 years or more in good health. What was sequenced was blood. The CDR3 protein is CASTRGAISGANVLTF. CDR3 in DNA: TGTGCCAGTACCCGGGGGGCGATCTCTGGGGCCAACGTCCTGACTTTC.